The 2 T cell receptor beta chains in this list originate from one sample, sequenced in a study of shared clonotypes between healthy human individuals. Clones were sequenced by immunoSEQ multiplex PCR, and TCRdb holds only the in-frame ones, with some missing. Of about 2.4 million clones detected, just over 90% appear once; the ten largest clones hold 0.14%. The sample taken for sequencing was naive CD4+ T cells sorted from blood. Documented subset: CD45RA+ positively selected. The receptors here all came from a man between 18 and 29 years old in good health.

The chain employs TRBV6-5 and TRBJ2-3; no clear D gene. V was trimmed by 5 bases and J by 0 bases, leaving 12 bases between them. Germline CDR1 is MNHEY and CDR2 is SVGAGI. This CDR3 is 15 amino acids long. This chain's CDR3 is CASSPTPDSTDTQYF. DNA of the CDR3: TGTGCCAGCAGTCCGACCCCGGACAGCACAGATACGCAGTATTTT.

This clone was counted a single time. The chain links TRBV28 to TRBJ1-2; D gene ambiguous. Germline V gene lookup returns CDR1 MDHEN and CDR2 SYDVKM. Trimming took 9 bases from V and 2 from J, leaving 13 bases between them. The CDR3 runs to 13 residues. The CDR3 DNA reads TGTGCCAGTCTCGACGGAAGGAACTATGGCTACACCTTC. Its translation: CASLDGRNYGYTF.